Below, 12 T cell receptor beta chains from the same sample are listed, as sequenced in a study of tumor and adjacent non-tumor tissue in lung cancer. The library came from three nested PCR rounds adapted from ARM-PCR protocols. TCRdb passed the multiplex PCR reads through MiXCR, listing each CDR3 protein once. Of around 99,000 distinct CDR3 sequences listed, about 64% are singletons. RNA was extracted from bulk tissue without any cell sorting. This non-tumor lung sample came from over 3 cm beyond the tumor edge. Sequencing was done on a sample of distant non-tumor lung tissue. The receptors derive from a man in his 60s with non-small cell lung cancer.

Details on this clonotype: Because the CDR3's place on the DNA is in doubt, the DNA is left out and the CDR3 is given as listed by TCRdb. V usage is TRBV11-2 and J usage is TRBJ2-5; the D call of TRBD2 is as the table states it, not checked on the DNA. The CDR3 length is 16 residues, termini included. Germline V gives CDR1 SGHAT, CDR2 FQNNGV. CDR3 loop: CASSLRVGLGAETGYF.

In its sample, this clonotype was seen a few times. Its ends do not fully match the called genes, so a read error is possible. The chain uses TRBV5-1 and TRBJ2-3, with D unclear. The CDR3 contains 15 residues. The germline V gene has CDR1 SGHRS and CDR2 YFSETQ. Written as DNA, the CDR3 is TGCGCCACCAGCAAAATAGGTGAGAGGACAGATACGCAGTATTTT. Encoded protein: CATSKIGERTDTQYF. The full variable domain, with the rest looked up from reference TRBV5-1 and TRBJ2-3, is KAGVTQTPRYLIKTRGQQVTLSCSPISGHRSVSWYQQTPGQGLQFLFEYFSETQRNKGNFPGRFSGRQFSNSRSEMNVSTLELGDSALYLCATSKIGERTDTQYFGPGTRLTVL.

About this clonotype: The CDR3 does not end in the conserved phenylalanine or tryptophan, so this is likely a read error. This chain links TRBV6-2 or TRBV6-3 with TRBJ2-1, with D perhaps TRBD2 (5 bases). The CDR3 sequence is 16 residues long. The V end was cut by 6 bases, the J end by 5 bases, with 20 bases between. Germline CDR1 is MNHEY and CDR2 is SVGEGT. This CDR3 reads CASSTPIIARDNEQFL. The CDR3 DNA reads TGTGCCAGCAGCACCCCTATAATAGCGAGGGACAATGAGCAGTTCTTA.

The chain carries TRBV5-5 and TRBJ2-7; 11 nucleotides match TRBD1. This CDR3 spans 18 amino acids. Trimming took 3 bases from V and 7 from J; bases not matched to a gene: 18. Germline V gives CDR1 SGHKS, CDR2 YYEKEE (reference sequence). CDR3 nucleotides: TGTGCCAGCAGCTCGGCGGTAATATCCGGGACAGGGGGTAGGGAGCAGTACTTC. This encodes CASSSAVISGTGGREQYF.

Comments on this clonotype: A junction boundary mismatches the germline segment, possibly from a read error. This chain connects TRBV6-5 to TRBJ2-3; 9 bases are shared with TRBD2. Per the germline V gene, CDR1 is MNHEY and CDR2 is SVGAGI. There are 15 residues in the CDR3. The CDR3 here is CVSSVSGSITGTQYF. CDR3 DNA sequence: TGTGTCAGCAGTGTTAGCGGGAGTATCACAGGTACGCAGTATTTT.

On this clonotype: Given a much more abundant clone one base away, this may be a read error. DNA of the CDR3: TGTGCCAACAGTTACGGAACATCCACCGGGGAGCTGTTTTTT. It yields the protein CANSYGTSTGELFF. The genes are TRBV28 and TRBJ2-2; D is unresolved. The CDR3 covers 14 residues. Germline V gene sequence: CDR1 MDHEN, CDR2 SYDVKM.

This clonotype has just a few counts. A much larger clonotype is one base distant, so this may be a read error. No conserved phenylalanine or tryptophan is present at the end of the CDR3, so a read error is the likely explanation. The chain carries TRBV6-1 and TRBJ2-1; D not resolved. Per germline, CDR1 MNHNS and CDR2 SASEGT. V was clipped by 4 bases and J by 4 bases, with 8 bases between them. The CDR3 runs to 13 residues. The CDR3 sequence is CASSVNSYNEQFI. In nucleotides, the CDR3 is TGTGCCAGCAGTGTCAACAGTTACAATGAGCAGTTCATC.

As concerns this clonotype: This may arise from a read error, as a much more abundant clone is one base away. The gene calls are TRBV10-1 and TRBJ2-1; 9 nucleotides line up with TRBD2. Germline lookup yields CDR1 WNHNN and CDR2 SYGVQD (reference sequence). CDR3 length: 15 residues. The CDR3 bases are TGCGACAGCTCTCGGGTAGCGGGGGTATACAATGAGCAGTTCTTC. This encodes CDSSRVAGVYNEQFF.

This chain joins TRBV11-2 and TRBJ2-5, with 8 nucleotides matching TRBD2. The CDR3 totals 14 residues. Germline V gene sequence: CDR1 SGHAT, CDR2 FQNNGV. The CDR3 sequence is CVRSKRELKETQYF. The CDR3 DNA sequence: TGTGTCAGGAGTAAGCGGGAGCTTAAAGAGACCCAGTACTTC. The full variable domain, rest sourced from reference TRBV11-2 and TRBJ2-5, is EAGVAQSPRYKIIEKRQSVAFWCNPISGHATLYWYQQILGQGPKLLIQFQNNGVVDDSQLPKDRFSAERLKGVDSTLKIQPAKLEDSAVYLCVRSKRELKETQYFGPGTRLLVL.

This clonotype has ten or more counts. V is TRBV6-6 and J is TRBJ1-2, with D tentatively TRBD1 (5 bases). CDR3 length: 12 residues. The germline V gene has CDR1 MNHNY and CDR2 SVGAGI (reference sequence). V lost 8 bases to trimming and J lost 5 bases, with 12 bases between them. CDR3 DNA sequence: TGTGCCAGCGAGGACAAGCCTTATGGCTACACCTTC. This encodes CASEDKPYGYTF.

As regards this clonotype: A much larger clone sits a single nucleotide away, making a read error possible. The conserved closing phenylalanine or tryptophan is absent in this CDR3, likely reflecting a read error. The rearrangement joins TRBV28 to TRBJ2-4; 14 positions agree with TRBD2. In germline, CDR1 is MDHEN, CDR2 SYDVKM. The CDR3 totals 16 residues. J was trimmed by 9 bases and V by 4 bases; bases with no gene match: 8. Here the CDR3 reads CASSSPTSGRATIQYL. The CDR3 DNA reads TGTGCCAGCAGTTCCCCGACTAGCGGGAGGGCCACCATTCAGTACTTG.

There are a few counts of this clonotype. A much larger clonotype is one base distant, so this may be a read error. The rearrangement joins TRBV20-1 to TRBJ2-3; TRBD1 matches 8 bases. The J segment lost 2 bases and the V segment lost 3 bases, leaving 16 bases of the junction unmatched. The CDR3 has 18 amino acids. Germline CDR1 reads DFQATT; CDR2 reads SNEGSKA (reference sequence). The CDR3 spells CSARGVTGTGYNTDTQYF. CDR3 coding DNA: TGCAGTGCTAGGGGAGTTACGGGGACAGGATATAACACAGATACGCAGTATTTT.